One sample yielded the 26 T cell receptor beta chains listed below, sequenced in a study of molecular identifiers for immune sequencing clone quantification. MiXCR, run by TCRdb on the PCR reads, gives a single entry per CDR3 protein. The repertoire holds about 320,000 distinct CDR3 sequences, with about a fifth as singletons. The sample was naive CD8+ T cells from blood, with Jurkat cell RNA spiked in. Subset noted: FACS-sorted CD8+CD4-CCR7+CD45RA+ naive T cells. Receptors were obtained from a human donor in good health. Some libraries in this study had Jurkat cell RNA spiked in.

V gene TRBV7-6 combines with J gene TRBJ1-1, with no clear D. V lost 0 bases to trimming and J lost 3 bases, with 8 bases between them. CDR1 is SGHVS and CDR2 is FNYEAQ in the germline V gene. The CDR3 runs to 14 residues. The CDR3 nucleotides read TGTGCCAGCAGCTTAGCGATAGGGTACACTGAAGCTTTCTTT. It codes for CASSLAIGYTEAFF.

A note on this clonotype: This may be a read error, as it is one base from a much larger clone. The rearrangement uses TRBV24-1 and TRBJ2-1; TRBD2 matches at 8 bases. CDR3 length: 19 residues. The V gene end was trimmed by 2 bases and the J gene end by 7 bases; junction bases not matched to a gene: 18. CDR1 is KGHDR and CDR2 is SFDVKD in the germline V gene. The CDR3 sequence is CATSDSLAGKGPAYNEQFF. DNA of the CDR3: TGTGCCACCAGTGATTCTCTAGCGGGTAAGGGGCCCGCTTATAATGAGCAGTTCTTC.

At least ten counts were recorded for this clonotype. The J gene is TRBJ1-1, the V gene TRBV6-2 or TRBV6-3; unclear D gene. The V and J ends lost 2 bases and 4 bases respectively, with 11 bases between them. This CDR3 region has 14 residues. Germline V gives CDR1 MNHEY, CDR2 SVGEGT. The CDR3 is CASSYAGGSTEAFF. The CDR3 DNA reads as TGTGCCAGCAGTTACGCCGGAGGGAGCACTGAAGCTTTCTTT.

The chain links TRBV27 to TRBJ2-1, with TRBD2 as a possible D gene (5 bases). The germline V gene encodes CDR1 MNHEY and CDR2 SMNVEV (reference sequence). The CDR3 is made up of 17 amino acids. The V end lost 4 bases, the J end lost 2 bases, and 18 bases lay between the germline ends. In DNA form, the CDR3 reads TGTGCCAGCAGTTCTTACGACGGGGTAAAGACCTACAATGAGCAGTTCTTC. This translates into CASSSYDGVKTYNEQFF.

This clonotype was detected many times. This CDR3 is CASSSTSPATDTQYF. DNA of the CDR3: TGTGCCAGCAGTTCCACGTCGCCTGCCACAGATACGCAGTATTTT. The genes are TRBV12-3 or TRBV12-4 and TRBJ2-3; D not resolved. This CDR3 has 15 residues. The germline V and J ends were trimmed by 4 bases and 2 bases, with 13 bases remaining between them.

The chain joins TRBV20-1 to TRBJ2-3, with 14 bases identical to TRBD2. This CDR3 has 17 residues. Looked up from germline, CDR1 is DFQATT and CDR2 is SNEGSKA (reference sequence). The V segment lost 0 bases and the J segment 1 base; nucleotides outside the gene matches: 3. In DNA, the CDR3 is TGCAGTGCTAGAGATGTGGGACTAGCGGGGGGCACAGATACGCAGTATTTT. Translated, it gives CSARDVGLAGGTDTQYF.

As to this clonotype: The junction and the germline gene differ at one end; a read error may be behind it. The chain carries TRBV6-1 and TRBJ2-1; 7 nucleotides line up with TRBD1. Germline V gives CDR1 MNHNS, CDR2 SASEGT. The CDR3 is 12 residues long. CDR3 protein: CASSDTDRAQLF. The DNA for the CDR3 is TGTGCCAGCAGTGATACAGACAGGGCCCAGCTCTTC.

This clonotype was seen only a few times. The chain is built from TRBV4-1 and TRBJ2-2; D remains ambiguous. This CDR3 spans 19 amino acids. CDR1 is MGHRA, CDR2 YSYEKL, per germline. The ends were cut back, 3 bases at V and 0 bases at J, with 20 bases in the middle. Written as DNA, the CDR3 is TGCGCCAGCAGCCACAGGACCGACGCCACTTATACGAACACCGGGGAGCTGTTTTTT. Residues: CASSHRTDATYTNTGELFF.

This clonotype was counted a few times. The chain combines TRBV27 with TRBJ2-7; 9 bases line up with TRBD2. CDR1 is MNHEY, CDR2 SMNVEV, per germline (reference sequence). Trimming removed 3 bases from V and 4 bases from J; junction bases left unmatched: 7. The CDR3 sequence is 15 residues long. The CDR3 DNA sequence: TGTGCCAGCAGTTTTTCCGTAGCGGGGGCTTACGAGCAGTACTTC. Translated: CASSFSVAGAYEQYF.

The J gene is TRBJ2-7, the V gene TRBV20-1; D may be TRBD1 (7 bases). Germline V CDR1 and CDR2: DFQATT, SNEGSKA (reference sequence). This CDR3 contains 14 residues. The V end lost 3 bases, the J end lost 4 bases, and 16 bases lay between the germline ends. The CDR3 is CSASPTGRSYEQYF. CDR3 DNA sequence: TGCAGTGCTAGCCCGACAGGGAGGTCTTACGAGCAGTACTTC.

As for this clonotype: A much more abundant neighbour one base away suggests this may be a read error. The V and J genes are TRBV5-6 and TRBJ1-1; 8 bases match TRBD1. Germline CDR1 is SGHDT and CDR2 is YYEEEE. The CDR3 totals 17 residues. V shed 2 bases, J shed 5 bases, and the junction held 14 bases outside the gene matches. The CDR3 DNA follows: TGTGCCAGCAGCTTTAGGTTTTACTCAGGGGGCAGAACTGAAGCTTTCTTT. Translated: CASSFRFYSGGRTEAFF.

This clonotype was picked up many times. This chain joins TRBV4-1 and TRBJ2-3, with D perhaps matching TRBD2 (5 bases). Between the trimmed V and J ends, which lost 3 bases and 0 bases, there was a span of 10 bases. CDR3 size: 15 residues. Germline assignment: CDR1 MGHRA and CDR2 YSYEKL. This CDR3 reads CASSHSSISTDTQYF. CDR3 nucleotide sequence: TGCGCCAGCAGCCATTCTAGCATTAGCACAGATACGCAGTATTTT.

This clonotype occurred many times. The chain has TRBV28 and TRBJ1-4; unclear D gene. CDR1 and CDR2 from the germline V gene are MDHEN and SYDVKM. V was trimmed by 2 bases and J by 8 bases, leaving 12 bases between them. The CDR3 length is 14 residues. The CDR3 coding sequence is TGTGCCAGCAGTTTAGAGGCAGGTTGGGAAAAACTGTTTTTT. It translates to CASSLEAGWEKLFF. The full variable domain, rest sourced from reference TRBV28 and TRBJ1-4, is DVKVTQSSRYLVKRTGEKVFLECVQDMDHENMFWYRQDPGLGLRLIYFSYDVKMKEKGDIPEGYSVSREKKERFSLILESASTNQTSMYLCASSLEAGWEKLFFGSGTQLSVL.

This clonotype was picked up many times. The chain combines TRBV28 with TRBJ2-7; D gene uncertain. Trimming took 5 bases from V and 2 from J, leaving 13 bases between them. In germline, CDR1 is MDHEN, CDR2 SYDVKM. The CDR3 is made up of 14 amino acids. CDR3: CASSLRGPAYEQYF. The CDR3 DNA reads as TGTGCCAGCAGTCTCCGAGGCCCTGCCTACGAGCAGTACTTC.

Remarks on this clonotype: This clone may be a read error of a much larger clone one base away. The chain links TRBV6-6 to TRBJ1-5; perhaps TRBD1 as D (5 bases). Germline lookup yields CDR1 MNHNY and CDR2 SVGAGI (reference sequence). This CDR3 is built from 13 residues. CDR3 nucleotide sequence: TGTGCCGGCAGTTACTCCCTGGGGACGTACCAGCATTTT. Protein product: CAGSYSLGTYQHF.

This clonotype came up many times. The chain carries TRBV2 and TRBJ1-5; D remains ambiguous. V was shortened by 0 bases and J by 7 bases, with 13 bases between the two germline ends. Germline V gene sequence: CDR1 SNHLY, CDR2 FYNNEI. The length of the CDR3 is 15 residues. The CDR3, as DNA: TGTGCCAGCAGTGAAGCTTTGAGTCCAGCGCAGCCCCAGCATTTT. Translation gives CASSEALSPAQPQHF.

This chain joins TRBV12-3 or TRBV12-4 and TRBJ1-6, with D possibly TRBD1 on 5 matching bases. The ends were cut back, 3 bases at V and 9 bases at J, with 9 bases in the middle. This CDR3 has 13 residues. CDR3 nucleotide sequence: TGTGCCAGCAGTTTTGGGGGTTCTTCACCCCTCCACTTT. It yields the protein CASSFGGSSPLHF.

With respect to this clonotype: A read error is possible here, since a much larger clone lies one base away. The rearrangement uses TRBV14 and TRBJ2-7; D remains ambiguous. CDR1 and CDR2 from the germline V gene are SGHDN and FVKESK. V shed 5 bases and J shed 3 bases, with 11 bases lying between them. This CDR3 has 13 amino acids. In DNA form, the CDR3 reads TGTGCCAGCAGCAACGTCGGGCTCTACGAGCAGTACTTC. Translating it yields CASSNVGLYEQYF.

The CDR3 DNA sequence: TGTGCCAGCAGCCAAGGTCCGGGACAGGGGGCCCTAAGCACAGATACGCAGTATTTT. Translating gives CASSQGPGQGALSTDTQYF. The gene calls are TRBV3-1 and TRBJ2-3, with 12 bases identical to TRBD1. J was trimmed by 0 bases and V by 1 base; bases with no gene match: 8. The CDR3 is made up of 19 amino acids. CDR1 LGHDT and CDR2 YNNKEL come from the germline V gene (reference sequence).

Regarding this clonotype: A much more abundant neighbour one base away suggests this may be a read error. V gene TRBV11-2 combines with J gene TRBJ2-1; D remains unclear. Germline loops: CDR1 SGHAT, CDR2 FQNNGV. The CDR3 is 15 amino acids. The DNA for the CDR3 is TGTGCCGGCAGCCGCCAGTGGAGCTCCTACAATGAGCAGTTCTTC. As protein: CAGSRQWSSYNEQFF.

This clonotype occurred many times. The chain employs TRBV20-1 and TRBJ1-1; D gene ambiguous. The germline V and J ends were trimmed by 5 bases and 11 bases, with 27 bases remaining between them. CDR3 length equals 15 residues. Germline CDR1 DFQATT, CDR2 SNEGSKA (reference sequence). The CDR3 coding sequence is TGCAGTGCTTTAGGAACTCGGACGGGTCCTGGTCATGCTTTCTTT. Translation gives CSALGTRTGPGHAFF.

This clonotype was observed many times. The chain recombines TRBV11-3 with TRBJ2-7; D remains unclear. Germline lookup yields CDR1 SGHNT and CDR2 YENEEA. The CDR3 sequence is 13 residues long. The V end lost 5 bases, the J end lost 0 bases, and 8 bases lay between the germline ends. In nucleotides, the CDR3 is TGTGCCAGCAGCCTAGGGATCTCCTACGAGCAGTACTTC. As protein: CASSLGISYEQYF.

Turning to this clonotype: This likely comes from a read error, as the CDR3 has no conserved phenylalanine or tryptophan at its end. The chain has TRBV7-2 and TRBJ2-3; tentatively, D is TRBD2 (6 bases). The CDR3 runs to 13 residues. The germline V gene has CDR1 SGHTA and CDR2 FQGNSA. V was cut by 5 bases and J by 2 bases, with 8 bases left in between. Here the CDR3 DNA reads TGTGCCAGCAGCCGGGACTCCACAGATACGCAGTATTCT. As protein: CASSRDSTDTQYS.

This clonotype was seen many times. The CDR3 DNA reads as TGTGCCAGCAGCCAAGATGTGGCGGAGCACTACGAGCAGTACTTC. Translated, it gives CASSQDVAEHYEQYF. V is TRBV4-2 and J is TRBJ2-7; D remains unclear. Looked up from germline, CDR1 is LGHNA and CDR2 is YNFKEQ. The V end was cut by 0 bases, the J end by 3 bases, with 12 bases between. The CDR3 loop spans 15 amino acids.

This clonotype was seen many times. The chain links TRBV28 to TRBJ1-5; D is uncertain. Germline CDR1 and CDR2: MDHEN and SYDVKM. V was trimmed by 3 bases and J by 6 bases, leaving 18 bases between them. This CDR3 has 16 amino acids. The chain's CDR3 is CASSLPNGEDRQPQHF. The CDR3 coding sequence is TGTGCCAGCAGTTTGCCCAACGGTGAAGATCGTCAGCCCCAGCATTTT.

This clonotype has at least ten counts. The chain uses TRBV4-1 and TRBJ2-7, with 9 positions matching TRBD1. Germline V lookup: CDR1 MGHRA, CDR2 YSYEKL. There are 18 residues in the CDR3. V was pared by 4 bases and J by 0 bases, with 13 bases of the junction left unmatched. In DNA, the CDR3 is TGCGCCAGCAGCCCCACAGGACCGGGACAGGGCCCCTCCTACGAGCAGTACTTC. Its translation: CASSPTGPGQGPSYEQYF.